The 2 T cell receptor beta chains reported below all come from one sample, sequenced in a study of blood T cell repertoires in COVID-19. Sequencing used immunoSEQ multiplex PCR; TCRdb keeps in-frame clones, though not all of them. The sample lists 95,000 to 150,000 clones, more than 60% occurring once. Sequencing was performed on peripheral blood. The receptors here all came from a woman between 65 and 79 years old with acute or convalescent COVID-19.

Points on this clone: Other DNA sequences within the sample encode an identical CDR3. The CDR3 region has the DNA TGTGCCATCAGTGAGACTAGCGGGAGTTACGAGCAGTACTTC. Translation gives CAISETSGSYEQYF. The chain recombines TRBV10-3 with TRBJ2-7; TRBD2 agrees at 11 bases. This CDR3 region has 14 residues. The germline CDR1 and CDR2 sequences are ENHRY and SYGVKD. J lost 4 bases, V lost 2 bases, and 1 base had no gene match.

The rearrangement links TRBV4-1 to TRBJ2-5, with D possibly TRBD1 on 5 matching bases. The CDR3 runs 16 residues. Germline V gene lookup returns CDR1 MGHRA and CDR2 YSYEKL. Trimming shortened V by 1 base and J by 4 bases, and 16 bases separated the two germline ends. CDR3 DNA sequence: TGCGCCAGCAGCCAAGTAGGCAGGGTGAACGGAGAGACCCAGTACTTC. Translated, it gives CASSQVGRVNGETQYF.